The 2 T cell receptor beta chains below all came from one sample that was sequenced in a study of cytomegalovirus exposure and HLA in healthy donors. PCR employed 60 Vbeta and 13 Jbeta primers. Assay: immunoSEQ multiplex PCR; the TCRdb copy retains only in-frame clones and omits some. The sample lists 110,000 to 150,000 clones; more than 9.5% were seen once. The sequenced material came from PBMCs. These TCRs come from a middle-aged man in good health and CMV-seronegative.

The chain joins TRBV5-4 to TRBJ1-2, with TRBD1 matching 9 bases. CDR3 length equals 17 residues. J lost 4 bases, V lost 0 bases, and 10 bases had no gene match. Germline V gives CDR1 SGHNT, CDR2 YYREEE (reference sequence). CDR3 DNA sequence: TGTGCCAGCAGCTTGGGGGAACCGGGACAGGGAAGCTATGGCTACACCTTC. Protein product: CASSLGEPGQGSYGYTF.

The rearrangement joins TRBV6-1 to TRBJ1-1, with D uncertain. Per the germline V gene, CDR1 is MNHNS and CDR2 is SASEGT. The CDR3 is made up of 13 amino acids. V was cut by 5 bases and J by 1 base, with 8 bases left in between. The CDR3, as DNA: TGTGCCAGCAGTATAACAACGAACACTGAAGCTTTCTTT. Residues: CASSITTNTEAFF.